The rows below give T cell receptor beta chains drawn from one sample of a study of T cells after yellow fever vaccination. One entry per CDR3 protein results from TCRdb running MiXCR on the 5' RACE reads. Of about 340,000 distinct CDR3 sequences in the sample, about 12% were seen once. The material was CD4+ T cells sorted from PBMCs, obtained 15 days after the yellow fever booster vaccination. These receptors originate from a young man who received the YFV17D yellow fever vaccine. Both conserved end residues are part of each CDR3.

v_call: TRBV14; cdr3_length: 15; cdr3_aa: CASSQDRQYYNEQFF
v_call: TRBV20-1; cdr3_length: 14; cdr3_aa: CSASGLHSNQPQHF
v_call: TRBV3-1; cdr3_length: 15; cdr3_aa: CASSQAGGPKETQYF
v_call: TRBV19; cdr3_length: 17; cdr3_aa: CASIPGGLPSSYNEQFF
v_call: TRBV5-8; cdr3_length: 17; cdr3_aa: CASSPPVPSSYNSPLHF
v_call: TRBV12-3/TRBV12-4; cdr3_length: 13; cdr3_aa: CATNRGLNSPLHF
v_call: TRBV4-3; cdr3_length: 17; cdr3_aa: CASSQDLFDRERKEAFF
v_call: TRBV30; cdr3_length: 14; cdr3_aa: CAWRSSYSTDTQYF
v_call: TRBV6-6; cdr3_length: 13; cdr3_aa: CASSYPSAWGQFF
v_call: TRBV20-1; cdr3_length: 15; cdr3_aa: CSARSALGPASGYTF
v_call: TRBV12-5; cdr3_length: 16; cdr3_aa: CASVPGGSGSYNEQFF
v_call: TRBV18; cdr3_length: 16; cdr3_aa: CASSYRGLVRNTEAFF
v_call: TRBV29-1; cdr3_length: 13; cdr3_aa: CSVQGYSGVDQYF
v_call: TRBV14; cdr3_length: 13; cdr3_aa: CASQTSARETQYF
v_call: TRBV3-1; cdr3_length: 13; cdr3_aa: CASSQGQAETQYF
v_call: TRBV7-8; cdr3_length: 17; cdr3_aa: CASSFRGGAANSSPLHF
v_call: TRBV20-1; cdr3_length: 14; cdr3_aa: CSAGTGLAGETQYF
v_call: TRBV2; cdr3_length: 14; cdr3_aa: CASSVNRVGETQYF
v_call: TRBV20-1; cdr3_length: 13; cdr3_aa: CSARDYRADGYTF
v_call: TRBV20-1; cdr3_length: 13; cdr3_aa: CSALAGAPGELFF
v_call: TRBV7-9; cdr3_length: 13; cdr3_aa: CASSLAAAAEAFF